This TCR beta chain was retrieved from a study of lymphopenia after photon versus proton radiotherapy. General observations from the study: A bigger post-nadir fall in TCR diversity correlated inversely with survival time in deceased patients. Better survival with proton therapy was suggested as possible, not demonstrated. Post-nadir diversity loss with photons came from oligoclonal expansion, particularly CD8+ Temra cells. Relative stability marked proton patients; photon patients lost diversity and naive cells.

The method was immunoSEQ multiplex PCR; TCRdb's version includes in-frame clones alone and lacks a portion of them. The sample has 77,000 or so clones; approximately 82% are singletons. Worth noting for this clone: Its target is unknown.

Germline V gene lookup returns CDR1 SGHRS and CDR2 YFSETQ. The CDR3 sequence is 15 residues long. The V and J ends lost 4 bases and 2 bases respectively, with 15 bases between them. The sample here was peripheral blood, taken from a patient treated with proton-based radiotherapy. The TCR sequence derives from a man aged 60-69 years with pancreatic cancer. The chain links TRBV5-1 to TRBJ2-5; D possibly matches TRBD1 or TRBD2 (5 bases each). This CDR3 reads CASSISGTTQETQYF. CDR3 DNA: TGCGCCAGCAGCATCTCCGGGACCACACAAGAGACCCAGTACTTC.